This is a list of T cell receptor beta chains from one sample in a study of T cells expressing NK-cell markers. Each CDR3 protein gets one entry in TCRdb, which reprocessed the 5' RACE reads and gives no DNA. Here the sample table reports 400,000 to 500,000 distinct CDR3 sequences. The sample taken for sequencing was blood T cells: a sorted CD56 or NKG2C T cell subset, CD4+ or CD8+ T cells, or bulk PBMC T cells (not recorded which). Receptors were obtained from a woman between 18 and 70 years old in good health. The CDR3 runs from the conserved cysteine through the conserved F or W. The order of the fields is V gene, J gene, CDR3 protein.

V gene: TRBV5-6
J gene: TRBJ2-2
CDR3 protein: CASSLVGDSNTGELFF

V gene: TRBV7-3
J gene: TRBJ2-3
CDR3 protein: CASSSGTTSTDTQYF

V gene: TRBV11-1
J gene: TRBJ1-6
CDR3 protein: CASSPPGQGETYNSPLHF

V gene: TRBV6-5
J gene: TRBJ2-5
CDR3 protein: CASSYFGQDQETQYF

V gene: TRBV6-5
J gene: TRBJ1-6
CDR3 protein: CASSYSPGVFDNSPLHF

V gene: TRBV7-9
J gene: TRBJ1-5
CDR3 protein: CASTRSNQPQHF

V gene: TRBV9
J gene: TRBJ2-2
CDR3 protein: CASTPVLGTGELFF

V gene: TRBV6-2/TRBV6-3
J gene: TRBJ2-7
CDR3 protein: CATSTEAGEPSYEQYF

V gene: TRBV6-1
J gene: TRBJ2-1
CDR3 protein: CASSEDKYEQFF

V gene: TRBV12-3/TRBV12-4
J gene: TRBJ1-1
CDR3 protein: CASSFYGGGLVNTEAFF